The present T cell receptor (beta chain) was sequenced within a study of blood T cell repertoires in COVID-19. For the study at large: From the United States, Italy and Spain came samples of acute and convalescent COVID-19. T cells, B-cell-depleted T cells, or PBMCs supplied cDNA or gDNA.

As originally analysed: Nucleated cell counts were estimated from reference gene primer amplification. Sequencing was performed with immunoSEQ multiplex PCR; in TCRdb, only in-frame clones are kept and a portion is missing. V and J calls and clone size are given by that table; D and trimming were obtained from the DNA. The sample gives 150,000 to 200,000 clones, approximately 91% of which show up once; approximately 5% is in the top ten. This CDR3 has 15 amino acids. Germline lookup yields CDR1 SGHTS and CDR2 YDEGEE. J gave up 4 bases and V 4 bases, and 6 bases lay outside the gene matches. Followed over time, Seattle patients had been enrolled while infection was active.

This sequence joins TRBV5-8 and TRBJ2-1, with 9 bases aligning to TRBD1. Sequencing was performed on peripheral blood. The clonotype comes from a man younger than 35 with COVID-19, enrolled during active disease. The CDR3 sequence: CASSLGQGQYNEQFF. CDR3 bases: TGTGCCAGCAGCCTGGGACAGGGTCAATACAATGAGCAGTTCTTC. Complete variable domain (other parts from reference TRBV5-8 and TRBJ2-1): EAGVTQSPTHLIKTRGQQATLRCSPISGHTSVYWYQQALGLGLQFLLWYDEGEERNRGNFPPRFSGRQFPNYSSELNVNALELEDSALYLCASSLGQGQYNEQFFGPGTRLTVL.